This TCR beta chain was recovered during a study of Ad26.COV2.S vaccination and SARS-CoV-2 variants. Study background: The COV1001 Ad26.COV2.S trial arm included the donor. Dosing was one shot or two shots 56 days apart.

Indicated treatment: some 20 received Ad26.COV2.S at low or high dose, single or two shots; roughly five received placebo; per-sample allocation not given. Samples analyzed were those drawn on day 63 after the first vaccine or placebo injection. The data were produced by immunoSEQ multiplex PCR, yet TCRdb's version contains in-frame clones alone and is incomplete. The sample carries under 400,000 clones, over 75% recorded once. This CDR3 has 15 amino acids. CDR1 LGHNA and CDR2 YSLEER come from the germline V gene. The germline V and J ends were trimmed by 0 bases and 1 base, with 9 bases remaining between them.

Material: peripheral blood, obtained in a trial of Ad26.COV2.S vaccine versus placebo. The chain is built from TRBV4-3 and TRBJ1-2; D is unclear. This receptor was taken from a person aged 18-60 years who received the Ad26.COV2.S COVID-19 vaccine or a placebo. The CDR3 nucleotides read TGCGCCAGCAGCCAAGAAGGTCTGATTAACTATGGCTACACCTTC. It is translated as CASSQEGLINYGYTF.